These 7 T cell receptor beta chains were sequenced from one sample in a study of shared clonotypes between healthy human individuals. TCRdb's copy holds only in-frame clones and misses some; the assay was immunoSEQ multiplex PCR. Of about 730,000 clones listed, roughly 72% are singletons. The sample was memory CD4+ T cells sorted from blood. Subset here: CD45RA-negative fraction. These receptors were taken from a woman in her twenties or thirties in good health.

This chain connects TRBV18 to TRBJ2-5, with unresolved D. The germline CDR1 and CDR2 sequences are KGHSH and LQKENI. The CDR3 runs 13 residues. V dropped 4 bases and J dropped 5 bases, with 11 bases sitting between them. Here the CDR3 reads CASSRSRQETQYF. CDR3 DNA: TGTGCCAGCTCACGATCCCGTCAGGAGACCCAGTACTTC.

CDR3 coding DNA: TGCGCCAGCAAGACAGGGGTCGGCTCCTACGAGCAGTACTTC. It codes for CASKTGVGSYEQYF. V and J are TRBV5-1 and TRBJ2-7; 8 bases fit TRBD1. The CDR3 loop spans 14 amino acids. The J segment lost 0 bases and the V segment lost 6 bases, leaving 5 bases of the junction unmatched. Per the germline V gene, CDR1 is SGHRS and CDR2 is YFSETQ. The whole variable domain, filled in from reference TRBV5-1 and TRBJ2-7, reads KAGVTQTPRYLIKTRGQQVTLSCSPISGHRSVSWYQQTPGQGLQFLFEYFSETQRNKGNFPGRFSGRQFSNSRSEMNVSTLELGDSALYLCASKTGVGSYEQYFGPGTRLTVT.

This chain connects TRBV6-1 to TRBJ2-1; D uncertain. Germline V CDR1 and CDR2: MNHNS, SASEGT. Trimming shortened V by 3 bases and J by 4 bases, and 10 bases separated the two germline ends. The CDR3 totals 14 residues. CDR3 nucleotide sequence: TGTGCCAGCAGTGAGGGGAATCCATACAATGAGCAGTTCTTC. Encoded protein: CASSEGNPYNEQFF.

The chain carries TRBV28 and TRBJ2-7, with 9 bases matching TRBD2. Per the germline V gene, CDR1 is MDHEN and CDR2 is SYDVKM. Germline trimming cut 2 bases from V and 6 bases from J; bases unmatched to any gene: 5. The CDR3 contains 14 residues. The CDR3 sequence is CASSLMRGGFEQYF. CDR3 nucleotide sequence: TGTGCCAGCAGTTTAATGCGGGGGGGATTCGAGCAGTACTTC.

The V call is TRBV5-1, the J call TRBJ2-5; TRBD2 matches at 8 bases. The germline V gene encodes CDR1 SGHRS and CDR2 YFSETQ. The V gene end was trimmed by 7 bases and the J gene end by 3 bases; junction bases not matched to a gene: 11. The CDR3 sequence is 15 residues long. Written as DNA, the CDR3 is TGCGCCAGCGGCAAGCTAGCGGGTACTAAAGAGACCCAGTACTTC. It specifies CASGKLAGTKETQYF.

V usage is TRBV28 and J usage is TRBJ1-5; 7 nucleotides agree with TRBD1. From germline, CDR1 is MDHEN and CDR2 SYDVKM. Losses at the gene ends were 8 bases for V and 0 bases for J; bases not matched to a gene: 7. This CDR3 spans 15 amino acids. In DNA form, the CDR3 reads TGTGCCAGCCAGAGACAGGGATATAGCAATCAGCCCCAGCATTTT. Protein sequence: CASQRQGYSNQPQHF.

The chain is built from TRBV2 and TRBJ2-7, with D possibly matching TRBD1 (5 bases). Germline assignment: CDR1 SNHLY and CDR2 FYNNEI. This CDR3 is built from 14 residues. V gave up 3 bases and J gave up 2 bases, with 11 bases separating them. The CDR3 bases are TGTGCCAGCAGTGAGCAAGGGGTAGCCTACGAGCAGTACTTC. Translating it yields CASSEQGVAYEQYF.